The rows below give T cell receptor beta chains drawn from one sample of a study of blood T cell repertoires in COVID-19. Only in-frame clones appear in the TCRdb table, and some are missing; sequencing was by immunoSEQ multiplex PCR. The profile shows fewer than 85,000 clones, around 86% of them singletons. The sequenced sample was peripheral blood. The receptor source for this set is a man aged 50 to 59 with active COVID-19. Each CDR3 is given with its conserved first and last residue. A D gene is named only where the DNA matches it firmly. Where a row states a size, it is once, few, many or the class of an expanded clone; other rows omit it.

v_gene: TRBV11-2
d_gene: -
abundance: once
j_gene: TRBJ1-6
CDR3nt: TGTGCCAGCAGTAAGGAGGGGTCCTATAATTCACCCCTCCACTTT
CDR3aa: CASSKEGSYNSPLHF

v_gene: TRBV7-2
d_gene: -
abundance: once
j_gene: TRBJ1-6
CDR3nt: TGTGCCAGCAGCTTGAGAGACAGCTCCTATAATTCACCCCTCCACTTT
CDR3aa: CASSLRDSSYNSPLHF

v_gene: TRBV6-6
d_gene: -
abundance: -
j_gene: TRBJ2-5
CDR3nt: TGTGCCGCTGTATTGGCCAAGCACGGGGAGACCCAGTACTTC
CDR3aa: CAAVLAKHGETQYF

v_gene: TRBV7-2
d_gene: -
abundance: -
j_gene: TRBJ2-7
CDR3nt: TGTGCCAGCAGCTTAGCATCGGAGTCCTACGAGCAGTACTTC
CDR3aa: CASSLASESYEQYF

v_gene: TRBV28
d_gene: -
abundance: once
j_gene: TRBJ1-1
CDR3nt: TGTGCCAGCAGCCTCACCCCCCGGGGGACTTTCTTT
CDR3aa: CASSLTPRGTFF

v_gene: TRBV7-8
d_gene: TRBD2
abundance: -
j_gene: TRBJ2-2
CDR3nt: TGTGCCAGCAGCTCACGCGGCGGGGGGACTGCGAACACCGGGGAGCTGTTTTTT
CDR3aa: CASSSRGGGTANTGELFF

v_gene: TRBV5-6
d_gene: TRBD2
abundance: -
j_gene: TRBJ2-1
CDR3nt: TGTGCCAGCAGCTTGGTCGGCGGACTAGCGGTAGGCAATGAGCAGTTCTTC
CDR3aa: CASSLVGGLAVGNEQFF

v_gene: TRBV30
d_gene: TRBD1
abundance: -
j_gene: TRBJ2-7
CDR3nt: TGTGCCTGGAGTGTAAATTCTATAGGGGGCCCTTCCTACGAGCAGTACTTC
CDR3aa: CAWSVNSIGGPSYEQYF

v_gene: TRBV27
d_gene: -
abundance: -
j_gene: TRBJ2-7
CDR3nt: TGTGCCAGCAGTACCCGGGACACAGCCTACGAGCAGTACTTC
CDR3aa: CASSTRDTAYEQYF

v_gene: TRBV7-9
d_gene: -
abundance: -
j_gene: TRBJ2-7
CDR3nt: TGTGCCAGCAGCGCCTATTCCGGCGACTTTGAGCAGTACTTC
CDR3aa: CASSAYSGDFEQYF

v_gene: TRBV3-1/TRBV3-2
d_gene: -
abundance: -
j_gene: TRBJ1-4
CDR3nt: TGTGCCAGCAGCCATCCCCTAGCAACTAATGAAAAACTGTTTTTT
CDR3aa: CASSHPLATNEKLFF

v_gene: TRBV4-3
d_gene: TRBD1
abundance: once
j_gene: TRBJ1-6
CDR3nt: TGCGCCAGCAGCCATAGGACAGGGGATTCACCCCTCCACTTT
CDR3aa: CASSHRTGDSPLHF

v_gene: TRBV5-4
d_gene: TRBD1
abundance: -
j_gene: TRBJ2-2
CDR3nt: TGTGCCAGCAGCTTACAGGGGGCTTTTAACGGGGAGCTGTTTTTT
CDR3aa: CASSLQGAFNGELFF

v_gene: TRBV25-1
d_gene: TRBD1
abundance: few
j_gene: TRBJ1-6
CDR3nt: TGTGCCAGCAGTAACCTGGGACAGGCGGATTCACCCCTCCACTTT
CDR3aa: CASSNLGQADSPLHF

v_gene: TRBV28
d_gene: TRBD1
abundance: -
j_gene: TRBJ1-4
CDR3nt: TGTGCCAGCAGTTCCACCGGGACAGGGATTTTT
CDR3aa: CASSSTGTGIF

v_gene: TRBV6-5
d_gene: TRBD1
abundance: -
j_gene: TRBJ1-6
CDR3nt: TGTGCCAGCAGTTCGGACAGGGGAGGAGGCTCACCCCTCCACTTT
CDR3aa: CASSSDRGGGSPLHF

v_gene: TRBV7-8
d_gene: -
abundance: -
j_gene: TRBJ2-1
CDR3nt: TGTGCCAGCAGCCCACAGGGTTATAGTGAGCAGTTCTTC
CDR3aa: CASSPQGYSEQFF